This passage covers 24 T cell receptor beta chains from one sample sequenced in a study of shared clonotypes between healthy human individuals. The method was immunoSEQ multiplex PCR; TCRdb's version includes in-frame clones alone and lacks a portion of them. There are 2 million to 2.5 million clones in the sample; around 92% occur only once, and approximately 0.39% lies in the top ten. Material: naive CD4+ T cells from PBMCs. Subset described: CD45RA+ positively selected. These TCRs come from a man in his late teens or twenties in good health. Some clones in this sample may be carry-over from other donors' samples.

The CDR3 here is CASSEGQGARDTGELFF. The CDR3 DNA sequence: TGTGCCAGCAGTGAGGGACAGGGGGCCAGGGACACCGGGGAGCTGTTTTTT. V and J are TRBV2 and TRBJ2-2, with 12 bases lining up with TRBD1. The CDR3 extends over 17 amino acids. Germline V gene sequence: CDR1 SNHLY, CDR2 FYNNEI. V dropped 3 bases and J dropped 3; count of bases not matched to a gene: 5.

As to this clone: Different DNA sequences within this sample yield the same CDR3. The chain combines TRBV5-4 with TRBJ1-3; weak D call: TRBD1 (5 bases). CDR3 length: 14 amino acids. The germline gives CDR1 SGHNT, CDR2 YYREEE (reference sequence). The V gene lost 2 bases and the J gene lost 4 bases, with 10 bases spanning the gap. CDR3 residues: CASSFRGGGNTIYF. The DNA of the CDR3 is TGTGCCAGCAGCTTTCGGGGCGGGGGAAACACCATATATTTT.

The chain combines TRBV7-9 with TRBJ2-2, with D hard to call. Trimming took 5 bases from V and 4 from J, leaving 14 bases between them. CDR3 length: 15 amino acids. Germline V gives CDR1 SEHNR, CDR2 FQNEAQ (reference sequence). The CDR3 coding sequence is TGTGCCAGCAGCCTTGGTGGGTACGGCACCGGGGAGCTGTTTTTT. Encoded protein: CASSLGGYGTGELFF. The full variable domain, rest sourced from reference TRBV7-9 and TRBJ2-2, is DTGVSQNPRHKITKRGQNVTFRCDPISEHNRLYWYRQTLGQGPEFLTYFQNEAQLEKSRLLSDRFSAERPKGSFSTLEIQRTEQGDSAMYLCASSLGGYGTGELFFGEGSRLTVL.

This chain joins TRBV19 and TRBJ2-1; possible D gene TRBD1, 6 bases. Trimming stripped 7 bases from V and 12 bases from J, with 16 bases between. The CDR3 has 12 residues. Germline loops: CDR1 LNHDA, CDR2 SQIVND (reference sequence). This CDR3 reads CASTQQGKGQFF. The CDR3 DNA reads as TGTGCCAGTACCCAACAGGGCAAGGGGCAGTTCTTC.

The J gene is TRBJ2-7, the V gene TRBV6-5; TRBD2 agrees at 8 bases. V was clipped by 6 bases and J by 4 bases; unmatched bases: 8. The CDR3 is made up of 14 amino acids. The V gene's germline CDR1 is MNHEY and CDR2 SVGAGI. CDR3 DNA sequence: TGTGCCAGCAGGAAAACCGGGACTAGATACGAGCAGTACTTC. This sequence encodes CASRKTGTRYEQYF.

This chain joins TRBV7-2 and TRBJ2-7; D is perhaps TRBD2 (5 bases). This CDR3 has 12 amino acids. The V end was cut by 8 bases, the J end by 3 bases, with 11 bases between. Germline assignment: CDR1 SGHTA and CDR2 FQGNSA. The CDR3: CASGGPGYEQYF. As DNA, the CDR3 is TGTGCCAGCGGCGGGCCAGGCTACGAGCAGTACTTC.

The chain is built from TRBV19 and TRBJ1-5; no clear D gene. Germline CDR1 reads LNHDA; CDR2 reads SQIVND (reference sequence). This CDR3 spans 13 amino acids. The ends were cut back, 8 bases at V and 6 bases at J, with 14 bases in the middle. CDR3 coding DNA: TGTGCCAGTTCAGACCACCGGACTCAGCCCCAGCATTTT. Protein product: CASSDHRTQPQHF.

The rearrangement uses TRBV7-2 and TRBJ2-3; TRBD1 matches 9 bases. The germline gives CDR1 SGHTA, CDR2 FQGNSA. This CDR3 spans 14 amino acids. V shed 5 bases and J 6 bases; nucleotides not matched to a gene: 6. CDR3 amino acids: CASSTQTGGDTQYF. DNA for the CDR3: TGTGCCAGCAGCACCCAGACAGGGGGGGATACGCAGTATTTT.

The rearrangement links TRBV20-1 to TRBJ2-7; no firm D call. The CDR3 runs 11 residues. Trimming took 4 bases from V and 5 from J, leaving 9 bases between them. CDR1 is DFQATT and CDR2 is SNEGSKA in the germline V gene (reference sequence). The CDR3 reads CSANPQHEQYF. The CDR3 region has the DNA TGCAGTGCTAACCCTCAACACGAGCAGTACTTC.

The DNA for the CDR3 is TGTGCCAGCAGCCAGACCGGCTACGAGCAGTACTTC. Protein: CASSQTGYEQYF. The rearrangement links TRBV14 to TRBJ2-7, with D uncertain. Germline values: CDR1 SGHDN, CDR2 FVKESK. CDR3 size: 12 residues. V gave up 3 bases and J gave up 3 bases, with 6 bases separating them.

The V call is TRBV5-1, the J call TRBJ2-1; possible D gene TRBD2, 6 bases. The CDR3 extends over 15 amino acids. V was pared by 5 bases and J by 0 bases, with 12 bases between. The germline CDR1 and CDR2 sequences are SGHRS and YFSETQ. CDR3 in amino acids: CASSPASDSYNEQFF. In DNA form, the CDR3 reads TGCGCCAGCAGTCCCGCTAGCGACTCCTACAATGAGCAGTTCTTC.

The rearrangement joins TRBV15 to TRBJ1-4; D not resolved. Per the germline V gene, CDR1 is LNHNV and CDR2 is YYDKDF (reference sequence). V lost 2 bases and J lost 2, with 9 bases in between. This CDR3 region has 15 residues. This CDR3 is CATSRSYETNEKLFF. For the CDR3, the DNA is TGTGCCACCAGCAGATCCTACGAGACTAATGAAAAACTGTTTTTT.

As regards this clone: The sample carries other DNA sequences with the same CDR3. The rearrangement uses TRBV29-1 and TRBJ1-1; D call uncertain. V was clipped by 6 bases and J by 1 base, with 3 bases between them. The germline gives CDR1 SQVTM, CDR2 ANQGSEA. The CDR3 is 10 amino acids. CDR3 DNA sequence: TGCAGCGTCCAGAACACTGAAGCTTTCTTT. Its protein product is CSVQNTEAFF.

About this clone: Different DNA sequences within this sample yield the same CDR3. The chain has TRBV11-2 and TRBJ2-1, with TRBD2 matching 11 bases. Germline V gene sequence: CDR1 SGHAT, CDR2 FQNNGV. The V and J ends lost 3 bases and 5 bases, in that order; junction bases with no gene match: 3. CDR3 length equals 15 residues. The CDR3 protein is CASSFTSGSDNEQFF. CDR3 in DNA: TGTGCCAGCAGCTTTACTAGCGGGAGCGACAATGAGCAGTTCTTC.

In the case of this clone: The same CDR3 can be traced to other DNA sequences in this sample. The rearrangement joins TRBV19 to TRBJ2-1, with 11 bases matching TRBD2. Unmatched junction bases numbered 2, after V lost 3 bases and J lost 7 bases. The germline V gene has CDR1 LNHDA and CDR2 SQIVND (reference sequence). The CDR3 has 14 amino acids. CDR3 sequence (DNA): TGTGCCAGTAGTATTTCTAGCGGGAGGAATGAGCAGTTCTTC. Its translation is CASSISSGRNEQFF.

V usage is TRBV28 and J usage is TRBJ1-2; 10 nucleotides match TRBD1. In germline, CDR1 is MDHEN, CDR2 SYDVKM. V lost 3 bases, J lost 2 bases, and 3 bases stayed unmatched. The CDR3 consists of 15 residues. Here the CDR3 reads CASSLGQGRNYGYTF. In DNA form, the CDR3 reads TGTGCCAGCAGTTTGGGACAGGGGCGGAACTATGGCTACACCTTC.

The V call is TRBV11-2, the J call TRBJ1-3; maybe TRBD1 (6 bases). The length of the CDR3 is 17 residues. Trimming removed 5 bases at V and 1 base at J, with 18 bases between. The V gene's germline CDR1 is SGHAT and CDR2 FQNNGV. CDR3 residues: CASSPAPGTSSGNTIYF. CDR3 coding DNA: TGTGCCAGCAGCCCGGCCCCCGGGACATCATCTGGAAACACCATATATTTT.

Regarding this clone: Other DNA sequences in this specimen translate into the identical CDR3. The rearrangement links TRBV5-1 to TRBJ1-1; D is ambiguous. The CDR3 length is 14 residues. The germline V and J ends were trimmed by 0 bases and 0 bases, with 6 bases remaining between them. Germline assignment: CDR1 SGHRS and CDR2 YFSETQ. CDR3 region: CASSLGRLNTEAFF. CDR3 coding DNA: TGCGCCAGCAGCTTGGGCAGGTTGAACACTGAAGCTTTCTTT.

This clone has just one count. The rearrangement joins TRBV5-4 to TRBJ2-7, with D perhaps given as TRBD1 or TRBD2 (6 bases each). Trimming left V 3 bases short and J 5 bases short, with 18 bases between. Per germline, CDR1 SGHNT and CDR2 YYREEE (reference sequence). CDR3 length: 15 amino acids. CDR3: CASSSPVTGGDEQYF. The CDR3 DNA reads as TGTGCCAGCAGCTCGCCCGTGACAGGAGGGGACGAGCAGTACTTC.

The chain uses TRBV15 and TRBJ2-5; D perhaps matches TRBD2 (5 bases). The CDR3 has 15 amino acids. The germline CDR1 and CDR2 sequences are LNHNV and YYDKDF (reference sequence). V lost 0 bases, J lost 5 bases, and 13 bases lay in between. This CDR3 reads CATSREASPGETQYF. The CDR3 DNA follows: TGTGCCACCAGCAGAGAGGCTTCCCCGGGGGAGACCCAGTACTTC. The full variable domain, completed using reference TRBV15 and TRBJ2-5, is DAMVIQNPRYQVTQFGKPVTLSCSQTLNHNVMYWYQQKSSQAPKLLFHYYDKDFNNEADTPDNFQSRRPNTSFCFLDIRSPGLGDTAMYLCATSREASPGETQYFGPGTRLLVL.

The chain's CDR3 is CASGEGVSSGNTIYF. The CDR3, as DNA: TGTGCCAGCGGGGAGGGGGTTAGCTCTGGAAACACCATATATTTT. The rearrangement uses TRBV2 and TRBJ1-3, with D maybe TRBD1 (6 bases). The CDR3 is 15 residues long. Germline V gives CDR1 SNHLY, CDR2 FYNNEI. V was pared by 8 bases and J by 0 bases, with 14 bases between.

The chain is built from TRBV7-6 and TRBJ2-7; unclear D gene. With 0 bases removed from V and 4 bases from J, the gap between germline ends came to 16 bases. The CDR3 loop spans 16 amino acids. The germline V gene encodes CDR1 SGHVS and CDR2 FNYEAQ. In nucleotides, the CDR3 is TGTGCCAGCAGCTTAGCTGGCATTTCCCGGAGATACGAGCAGTACTTC. Translation gives CASSLAGISRRYEQYF.

The J gene is TRBJ1-1, the V gene TRBV15; D gene ambiguous. Germline V gene lookup returns CDR1 LNHNV and CDR2 YYDKDF (reference sequence). The CDR3 spans 13 residues. The V gene lost 2 bases and the J gene lost 6 bases, with 10 bases spanning the gap. CDR3 sequence (DNA): TGTGCCACCAGCAGACCCCAGGAGCCTGAAGCTTTCTTT. The encoded protein is CATSRPQEPEAFF.

The chain carries TRBV19 and TRBJ1-1, with a tentative D call TRBD1 (5 bases). CDR1 is LNHDA, CDR2 SQIVND, per germline (reference sequence). V was clipped by 4 bases and J by 2 bases, with 14 bases between them. The CDR3 runs to 15 residues. The CDR3: CASSTPGGVNTEAFF. CDR3 coding DNA: TGTGCCAGTAGTACACCTGGGGGGGTTAACACTGAAGCTTTCTTT.